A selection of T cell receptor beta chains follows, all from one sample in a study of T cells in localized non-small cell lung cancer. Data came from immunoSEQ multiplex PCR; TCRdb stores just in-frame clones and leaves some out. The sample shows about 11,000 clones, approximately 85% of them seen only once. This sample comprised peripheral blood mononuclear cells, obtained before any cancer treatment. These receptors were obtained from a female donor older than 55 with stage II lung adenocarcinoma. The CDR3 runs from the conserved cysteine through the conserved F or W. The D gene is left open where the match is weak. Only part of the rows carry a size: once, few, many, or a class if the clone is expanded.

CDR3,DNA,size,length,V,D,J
CASSEKPGQGTEAFF,TGTGCCAGCAGTGAAAAACCGGGACAGGGCACTGAAGCTTTCTTT,NA,15,TRBV6-1,TRBD1,TRBJ1-1
CASTMDRDTYNEQFF,TGTGCCAGCACCATGGACCGGGACACCTACAATGAGCAGTTCTTC,NA,15,TRBV7-8,NA,TRBJ2-1
CASSEGRYTGELFF,TGTGCCAGCAGCGAGGGGAGGTACACCGGGGAGCTGTTTTTT,NA,14,TRBV14,NA,TRBJ2-2
CASSLGNLDRAYGYTF,TGTGCCAGCAGCTTAGGAAATTTGGACAGGGCTTATGGCTACACCTTC,NA,16,TRBV13,TRBD1,TRBJ1-2
CASSPGYSNQPQHF,TGTGCCAGCAGCCCCGGCTATAGCAATCAGCCCCAGCATTTT,NA,14,TRBV7-2,NA,TRBJ1-5
CASSPVGQLNTEAFF,TGTGCCAGCTCACCGGTGGGACAGTTGAACACTGAAGCTTTCTTT,few,15,TRBV18,TRBD1,TRBJ1-1
CASSEFPGQRTDTQYF,TGTGCCAGCAGCGAATTCCCGGGACAGCGCACAGATACGCAGTATTTT,NA,16,TRBV9,TRBD1,TRBJ2-3
CASKEIAGGHEQYF,TGCGCCAGCAAGGAAATAGCGGGAGGCCACGAGCAGTACTTC,NA,14,TRBV5-1,TRBD2,TRBJ2-7
CASSRTPTLNTEAFF,TGCGCCAGCAGCCGAACCCCGACGTTGAACACTGAAGCTTTCTTT,NA,15,TRBV5-1,NA,TRBJ1-1
CASSIRGYLSNQPQHF,TGTGCCAGTAGTATCAGGGGGTATCTGTCCAATCAGCCCCAGCATTTT,NA,16,TRBV19,TRBD1,TRBJ1-5
CASSPGHSLYEQYF,TGCGCCAGCAGTCCGGGACACTCTCTCTACGAGCAGTACTTC,NA,14,TRBV10-1,NA,TRBJ2-7
CASSLAEGLETQYF,TGCGCCAGCAGCTTGGCCGAGGGGTTGGAGACCCAGTACTTC,NA,14,TRBV5-1,NA,TRBJ2-5
CASSAGQINEQFF,TGCGCCAGCAGCGCGGGACAGATTAATGAGCAGTTCTTC,NA,13,TRBV5-1,NA,TRBJ2-1
CASSQTDSSGTYEQYF,TGTGCCAGCAGCCAAACGGACTCTAGCGGGACCTACGAGCAGTACTTC,NA,16,TRBV5-4,TRBD2,TRBJ2-7
CASSQGTGDFSYEQYF,TGTGCCAGCAGCCAAGGGACAGGGGACTTCTCCTACGAGCAGTACTTC,NA,16,TRBV27,TRBD1,TRBJ2-7
CASRAVGTGTGELFF,TGTGCCAGCAGGGCCGTGGGGACAGGCACCGGGGAGCTGTTTTTT,few,15,TRBV9,TRBD1,TRBJ2-2
CASSFQGKAADTQYF,TGTGCCAGCAGTTTCCAGGGTAAGGCAGCAGATACGCAGTATTTT,NA,15,TRBV27,NA,TRBJ2-3
CAISGTGSGNTIYF,TGTGCCATCAGCGGGACAGGCTCTGGAAACACCATATATTTT,few,14,TRBV10-3,TRBD1,TRBJ1-3
CASSIWTGGFGEKLFF,TGTGCCAGTAGTATCTGGACAGGGGGGTTTGGAGAAAAACTGTTTTTT,NA,16,TRBV19,TRBD1,TRBJ1-4
CASSPTPGQGGAGYTF,TGTGCCAGTAGTCCTACCCCGGGACAGGGGGGAGCTGGCTACACCTTC,NA,16,TRBV19,TRBD1,TRBJ1-2
CASSPGLAGPRRREQYF,TGCGCCAGCAGCCCCGGACTAGCGGGCCCCCGACGTAGGGAGCAGTACTTC,NA,17,TRBV4-1,TRBD2,TRBJ2-7
CSVARGGGGYEQYF,TGCAGCGTTGCCAGGGGGGGCGGAGGCTACGAGCAGTACTTC,NA,14,TRBV29-1,NA,TRBJ2-7
CASSSGQYTEAFF,TGTGCCAGCAGCTCGGGACAGTACACTGAAGCTTTCTTT,NA,13,TRBV7-9,TRBD1,TRBJ1-1
CASSPPSTYEQYF,TGTGCCAGCTCACCACCTTCCACCTACGAGCAGTACTTC,NA,13,TRBV18,NA,TRBJ2-7
CASSPRYETEAFF,TGTGCCAGCTCACCTAGGTACGAGACAGAAGCTTTCTTT,NA,13,TRBV18,NA,TRBJ1-1
CASSSFSGPGANVLTF,TGTGCCAGCAGTTCGTTTAGTGGGCCTGGGGCCAACGTCCTGACTTTC,once,16,TRBV6-5,NA,TRBJ2-6
CASRRGSTSNEQFF,TGTGCCAGCAGGCGCGGGAGTACCTCCAATGAGCAGTTCTTC,NA,14,TRBV2,TRBD2,TRBJ2-1
CASSLGADLSYNEQFF,TGTGCCAGCAGCTTAGGAGCTGACCTCTCCTACAATGAGCAGTTCTTC,NA,16,TRBV7-8,NA,TRBJ2-1
CASREGAVGNTIYF,TGTGCCAGCAGAGAAGGGGCGGTTGGAAACACCATATATTTT,NA,14,TRBV6-1,NA,TRBJ1-3
CASSILRTGENEQFF,TGTGCCAGTAGTATACTACGGACAGGGGAGAATGAGCAGTTCTTC,NA,15,TRBV19,TRBD1,TRBJ2-1
CASRAYGGNTGELFF,TGTGCCAGCAGAGCCTATGGGGGGAACACCGGGGAGCTGTTTTTT,NA,15,TRBV9,NA,TRBJ2-2
CASSLGWSGNTIYF,TGTGCCAGCAGTTTAGGATGGAGTGGAAACACCATATATTTT,NA,14,TRBV28,NA,TRBJ1-3
CASAGREDQPQHF,TGTGCCAGCGCAGGGAGGGAGGATCAGCCCCAGCATTTT,NA,13,TRBV6-4,NA,TRBJ1-5
CASSLVAGEYNEQFF,TGTGCCAGCAGCTTAGTGGCGGGAGAATACAATGAGCAGTTCTTC,NA,15,TRBV7-8,TRBD2,TRBJ2-1
CASSGDRGSSYEQYF,TGTGCCAGCAGCGGCGACAGGGGGTCCTCCTACGAGCAGTACTTC,NA,15,TRBV2,TRBD1,TRBJ2-7
CASSLSLGQGAPGYTF,TGTGCCAGCAGCTTATCACTGGGACAGGGGGCACCTGGCTACACCTTC,NA,16,TRBV7-2,TRBD1,TRBJ1-2
CASSLGAAYEQYF,TGTGCCAGCAGCTTAGGGGCCGCGTACGAGCAGTACTTC,NA,13,TRBV5-5,NA,TRBJ2-7
CAISESVGESEAFF,TGTGCCATCAGTGAGTCTGTGGGAGAATCTGAAGCTTTCTTT,NA,14,TRBV10-3,NA,TRBJ1-1
CASSEPYRQPSTDTQYF,TGTGCCAGCAGTGAGCCCTACCGACAGCCTAGCACAGATACGCAGTATTTT,few,17,TRBV6-1,NA,TRBJ2-3
CATSKDGGYTDTQYF,TGTGCCACCAGCAAGGATGGGGGGTACACAGATACGCAGTATTTT,NA,15,TRBV15,NA,TRBJ2-3
CASSLTGGYGYTF,TGTGCCAGCAGCCTGACAGGGGGCTATGGCTACACCTTC,NA,13,TRBV9,TRBD1,TRBJ1-2
CASSSRQGSFEQYF,TGTGCCAGCAGCTCCAGACAGGGGTCCTTTGAGCAGTACTTC,NA,14,TRBV7-2,TRBD1,TRBJ2-7
CASSVAPNTEAFF,TGTGCCAGCAGCGTAGCCCCCAACACTGAAGCTTTCTTT,NA,13,TRBV9,NA,TRBJ1-1
CASGQGYGANVLTF,TGTGCCAGCGGACAGGGGTACGGGGCCAACGTCCTGACTTTC,NA,14,TRBV6-6,TRBD1,TRBJ2-6
CASSETRRGYTF,TGTGCCAGCAGTGAAACCCGGAGAGGCTACACCTTC,NA,12,TRBV2,NA,TRBJ1-2
CASSPISGRGTTEAFF,TGTGCCAGCAGCCCCATCTCGGGCAGGGGGACTACTGAAGCTTTCTTT,NA,16,TRBV6-6,TRBD1,TRBJ1-1
CASSALRVSNTEAFF,TGTGCCAGCAGCGCCTTGAGGGTCTCGAACACTGAAGCTTTCTTT,NA,15,TRBV27,NA,TRBJ1-1
CASRPWQGAGEKLFF,TGCGCCAGCAGACCGTGGCAGGGGGCTGGTGAAAAACTGTTTTTT,NA,15,TRBV5-1,TRBD1,TRBJ1-4